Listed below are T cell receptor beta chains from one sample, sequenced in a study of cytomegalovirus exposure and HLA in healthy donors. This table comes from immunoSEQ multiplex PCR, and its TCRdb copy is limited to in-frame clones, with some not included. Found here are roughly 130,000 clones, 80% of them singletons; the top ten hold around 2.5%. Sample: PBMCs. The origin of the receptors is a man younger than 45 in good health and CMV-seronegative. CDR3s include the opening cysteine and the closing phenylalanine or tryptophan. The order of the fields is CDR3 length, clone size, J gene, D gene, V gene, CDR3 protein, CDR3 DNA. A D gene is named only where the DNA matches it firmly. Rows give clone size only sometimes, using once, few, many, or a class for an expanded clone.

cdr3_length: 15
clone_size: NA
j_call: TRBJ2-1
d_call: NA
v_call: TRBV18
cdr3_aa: CASSLDLSSYNEQFF
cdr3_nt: TGTGCCAGCTCACTTGACTTGAGCTCCTACAATGAGCAGTTCTTC

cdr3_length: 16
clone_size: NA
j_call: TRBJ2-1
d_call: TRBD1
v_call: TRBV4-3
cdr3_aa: CASSQGKLTGGNEQFF
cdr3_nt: TGCGCCAGCAGCCAAGGCAAACTTACAGGGGGCAATGAGCAGTTCTTC

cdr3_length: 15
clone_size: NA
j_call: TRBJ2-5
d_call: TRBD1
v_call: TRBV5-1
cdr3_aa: CASSMGTGVSETQYF
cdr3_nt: TGCGCCAGCAGCATGGGGACAGGGGTTTCGGAGACCCAGTACTTC

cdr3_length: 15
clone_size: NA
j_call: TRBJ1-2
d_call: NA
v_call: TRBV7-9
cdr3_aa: CASSPLRVTNYGYTF
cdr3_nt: TGTGCCAGCAGCCCTCTCAGGGTGACTAACTATGGCTACACCTTC

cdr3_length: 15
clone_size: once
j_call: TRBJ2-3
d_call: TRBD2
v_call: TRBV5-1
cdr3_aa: CASSLDGSSGSTQYF
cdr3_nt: TGCGCCAGCAGCTTGGACGGGTCTAGCGGGAGTACGCAGTATTTT

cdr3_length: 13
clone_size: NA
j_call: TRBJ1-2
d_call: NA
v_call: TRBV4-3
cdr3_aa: CASSQGTDYGYTF
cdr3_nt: TGCGCCAGCAGCCAAGGGACAGACTATGGCTACACCTTC

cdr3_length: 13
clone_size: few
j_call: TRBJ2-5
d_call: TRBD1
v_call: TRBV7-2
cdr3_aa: CASSGTGLETQYF
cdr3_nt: TGTGCCAGCAGCGGGACAGGGCTGGAGACCCAGTACTTC

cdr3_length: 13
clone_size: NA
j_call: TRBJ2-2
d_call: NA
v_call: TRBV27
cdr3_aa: CASYDSNTGELFF
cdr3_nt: TGTGCCAGCTACGACAGCAACACCGGGGAGCTGTTTTTT

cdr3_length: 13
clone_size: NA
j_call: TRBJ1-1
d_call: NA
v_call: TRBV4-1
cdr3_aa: CASSQAGNGEAFF
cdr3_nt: TGCGCCAGCAGCCAAGCCGGGAACGGGGAAGCTTTCTTT

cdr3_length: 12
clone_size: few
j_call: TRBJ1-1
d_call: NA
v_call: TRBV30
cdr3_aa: CAWTQTNTEAFF
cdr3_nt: TGTGCCTGGACCCAGACAAACACTGAAGCTTTCTTT

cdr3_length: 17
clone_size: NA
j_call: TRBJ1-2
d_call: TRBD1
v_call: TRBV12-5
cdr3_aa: CASGMRQGGLPADGYTF
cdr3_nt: TGTGCTAGTGGCATGAGACAGGGGGGTCTCCCAGCAGATGGCTACACCTTC

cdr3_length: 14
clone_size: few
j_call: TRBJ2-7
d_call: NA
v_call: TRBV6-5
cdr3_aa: CASGQNRVRYEQYF
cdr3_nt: TGTGCCAGCGGTCAAAACAGGGTGCGCTACGAGCAGTACTTC

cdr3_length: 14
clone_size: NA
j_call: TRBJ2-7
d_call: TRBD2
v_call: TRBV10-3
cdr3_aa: CAIRRTSGSYEQYF
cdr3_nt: TGTGCCATCAGGAGGACTAGCGGATCCTACGAGCAGTACTTC

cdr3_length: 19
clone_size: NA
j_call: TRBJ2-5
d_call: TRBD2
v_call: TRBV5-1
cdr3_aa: CASSLGLRSGRIFQETQYF
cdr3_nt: TGCGCCAGCAGCTTGGGTTTGAGGAGCGGGAGAATATTCCAAGAGACCCAGTACTTC

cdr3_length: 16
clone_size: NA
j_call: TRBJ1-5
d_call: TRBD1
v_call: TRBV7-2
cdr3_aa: CASNPGGRGMHQPQHF
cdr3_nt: TGTGCCAGCAACCCTGGGGGCAGGGGGATGCATCAGCCCCAGCATTTT

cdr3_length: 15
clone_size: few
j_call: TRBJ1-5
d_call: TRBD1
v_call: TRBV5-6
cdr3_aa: CASSSGQGPNQPQHF
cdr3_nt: TGTGCCAGCAGCAGTGGACAGGGCCCCAATCAGCCCCAGCATTTT

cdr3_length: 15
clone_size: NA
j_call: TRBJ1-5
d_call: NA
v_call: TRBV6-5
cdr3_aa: CASSPTVYSNQPQNF
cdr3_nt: TGTGCCAGCAGCCCGACGGTTTATAGCAATCAGCCCCAGAATTTT

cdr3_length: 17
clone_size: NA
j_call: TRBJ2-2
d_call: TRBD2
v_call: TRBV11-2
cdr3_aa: CASSSTFLGLAHGELFF
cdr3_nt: TGTGCCAGCAGCTCGACTTTCCTTGGACTAGCCCACGGGGAGCTGTTTTTT

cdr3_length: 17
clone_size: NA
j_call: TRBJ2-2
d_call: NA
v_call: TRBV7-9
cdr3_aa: CASSLMGGWGLTGELFF
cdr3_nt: TGTGCCAGCAGCTTAATGGGCGGGTGGGGTCTCACCGGGGAGCTGTTTTTT